These 8 T cell receptor beta chains were all obtained from the same sample, sequenced in a study of CD8 T cells in ankylosing spondylitis. From the 5' RACE reads, TCRdb called clonotypes with MiXCR, one entry per CDR3 protein. Counted here are about 300,000 distinct CDR3 sequences, about 20% occurring once; the ten biggest clones make up roughly 4%. The specimen sequenced was blood, either unsorted or a sorted T cell fraction (not recorded which). The source of these receptors is a female donor with ankylosing spondylitis or in good health (not recorded which).

This clonotype came up many times. V usage is TRBV20-1 and J usage is TRBJ2-1; D may correspond to TRBD1 or TRBD2 (5 bases each). Germline V lookup: CDR1 DFQATT, CDR2 SNEGSKA (reference sequence). The CDR3 totals 16 residues. The V end was cut by 1 base, the J end by 14 bases, with 27 bases between. The CDR3 here is CSARGDGDHARREEFF. DNA of the CDR3: TGCAGTGCTAGAGGGGATGGGGACCATGCCCGCCGAGAAGAGTTCTTC.

The CDR3 region is CASKAQGQPQHF. CDR3 coding DNA: TGTGCCAGCAAAGCCCAGGGACAGCCCCAGCATTTT. The chain combines TRBV27 with TRBJ1-5, with D perhaps matching TRBD1 (5 bases). V was cut by 7 bases and J by 7 bases, with 11 bases left in between. The CDR3 is 12 amino acids. From germline, CDR1 is MNHEY and CDR2 SMNVEV (reference sequence).

This clonotype occurred a few times. The V gene is TRBV29-1, the J gene TRBJ1-1; 7 bases map to TRBD1. Germline V gene data show CDR1 as SQVTM and CDR2 as ANQGSEA. The CDR3 length is 12 residues. With 3 bases clipped from V and 5 bases from J, the junction kept 3 bases outside the gene matches. Here the CDR3 DNA reads TGCAGCGTTGAGCTCAGGGGGACTGAAGCTTTCTTT. Its protein product is CSVELRGTEAFF. Variable domain in full (rest from reference TRBV29-1 and TRBJ1-1): SAVISQKPSRDICQRGTSLTIQCQVDSQVTMMFWYRQQPGQSLTLIATANQGSEATYESGFVIDKFPISRPNLTFSTLTVSNMSPEDSSIYLCSVELRGTEAFFGQGTRLTVV.

This chain links TRBV20-1 with TRBJ2-1; D is uncertain. The V gene's germline CDR1 is DFQATT and CDR2 SNEGSKA (reference sequence). V shed 5 bases and J shed 0 bases, with 14 bases lying between them. The CDR3 has 15 residues. In nucleotides, the CDR3 is TGCAGTGCTTTCCCTCTTGTTAGCTCCTACAATGAGCAGTTCTTC. This codes for CSAFPLVSSYNEQFF.

This clonotype was observed a handful of times. The V gene is TRBV11-3, the J gene TRBJ2-7; tentatively, D is TRBD1 (5 bases). V lost 2 bases, J lost 3 bases, and 8 bases lay in between. The length of the CDR3 is 13 residues. Germline lookup yields CDR1 SGHNT and CDR2 YENEEA. The CDR3 region is CASSLSQGYEQYF. The CDR3 DNA follows: TGTGCCAGCAGCTTAAGTCAGGGCTACGAGCAGTACTTC.

The V call is TRBV19, the J call TRBJ2-1; 8 nucleotides agree with TRBD2. V shed 2 bases and J 9 bases; nucleotides not matched to a gene: 9. The CDR3 has 15 amino acids. Germline assignment: CDR1 LNHDA and CDR2 SQIVND (reference sequence). DNA of the CDR3: TGTGCCAGTAGTATAACTAGCGGTAACTCACGTGAGCAGTTCTTC. Protein: CASSITSGNSREQFF.

This clonotype came up a few times. The chain employs TRBV7-2 and TRBJ1-1; D may be TRBD1 (6 bases). Germline V lookup: CDR1 SGHTA, CDR2 FQGNSA. The V end was cut by 7 bases, the J end by 12 bases, with 27 bases between. This CDR3 contains 15 residues. The CDR3 sequence is CASTQTGMGIVASFF. CDR3 in DNA: TGTGCCAGCACCCAGACAGGCATGGGGATCGTTGCGTCTTTCTTT.

V and J are TRBV7-8 and TRBJ2-5; the match to TRBD1 covers 9 bases. Germline-derived CDR1 and CDR2 are SGHVS and FQNEAQ. V trimming: 5 bases; J trimming: 5 bases; junction bases outside the gene matches: 15. The CDR3 totals 17 residues. The CDR3 region is CASSLRTGDVARETQYF. The DNA for the CDR3 is TGTGCCAGCAGCCTCAGGACAGGGGATGTAGCTAGGGAGACCCAGTACTTC.